The T cell receptor (beta chain) under discussion was sequenced for a study of T cells in Graves' hyperthyroidism and ophthalmopathy. Germline assignment: CDR1 LNHNV and CDR2 YYDKDF (reference sequence). The CDR3 runs 17 residues. The V segment lost 3 bases and the J segment 4 bases; nucleotides outside the gene matches: 12. Researchers amplified the TCR beta CDR3 regions from RNA transcripts. First-round RT-PCR of the TCR CDR3 relied on the HTBI primer set. TCRdb reprocessed the multiplex PCR reads with MiXCR, giving one entry per CDR3 protein. This sample has fewer than 650,000 distinct CDR3 sequences; 46% occur once, and the top ten carry about two fifths. For the diagnoses, clinical symptoms, serum thyroxine and TRAb, thyroid ultrasound and orbital computed tomography were used.

The TCR comes from an adult woman with Graves' disease, either hyperthyroidism or ophthalmopathy (not recorded which). This chain joins TRBV15 and TRBJ1-1; TRBD1 matches at 9 bases. Sequencing was performed on peripheral blood or thyroid tissue (not recorded which). CDR3 bases: TGTGCCACCAGCAGCGTTGCCCTTACAGGGGGCGGCACTGAAGCTTTCTTT. Its translation: CATSSVALTGGGTEAFF.